This T cell receptor beta chain was recovered during a study of T cells in Graves' hyperthyroidism and ophthalmopathy. From RNA transcripts, TCR beta CDR3 regions were amplified. The HTBI set primed first-round TCR CDR3 RT-PCR. TCRdb reprocessed the multiplex PCR reads with MiXCR, giving one entry per CDR3 protein. The sample yields 610,000 or so distinct CDR3 sequences, 40% to 55% seen once. The CDR3 loop spans 15 amino acids. V lost 6 bases, J lost 4 bases, and 18 bases lay in between. Germline V gives CDR1 LNHDA, CDR2 SQIVND (reference sequence). The specimen was peripheral blood or thyroid tissue (not recorded which). This TCR came from a woman aged 18-29 years with Graves' hyperthyroidism. The V gene is TRBV19, the J gene TRBJ1-1; possible D gene TRBD1, 6 bases. The CDR3 DNA is TGTGCCAGTAGAATAACAGGGTCGCGGGGCACTGAAGCTTTCTTT. This gives the protein CASRITGSRGTEAFF.